These T cell receptor beta chains were read from a single sample in a study of cytomegalovirus exposure and HLA in healthy donors. Measured with immunoSEQ multiplex PCR; TCRdb has only the in-frame clones, and not every one. The sample consists of approximately 110,000 clones, 60% to 85% of them appearing once. Material for sequencing was PBMCs. These TCRs come from a man aged 45 to 65 in good health and CMV-seronegative. Each CDR3 is given with its conserved first and last residue. D genes are given only for firm matches. Clone size appears in some rows only: once, few, many, or a class for an expanded clone.

D,V,J,size,DNA,CDR3
.,TRBV27,TRBJ2-6,few,TGTGCCAGCAGTTTAGCGAGGGGGGCCAACGTCCTGACTTTC,CASSLARGANVLTF
TRBD1,TRBV5-6,TRBJ2-1,.,TGTGCCAGCAGCTTGTTTGAGGGGGACAGGGTTTACAATGAGCAGTTCTTC,CASSLFEGDRVYNEQFF
.,TRBV11-1,TRBJ2-7,few,TGTGCCAGCAGCTTAGGTCTCGGGGACGAGCAGTACTTC,CASSLGLGDEQYF
.,TRBV25-1,TRBJ1-2,.,TGTGCCAGCAGTGAGTTCGGGGGTTACACCTTC,CASSEFGGYTF
.,TRBV5-4,TRBJ1-6,few,TGTGCCAGCAGCTTCCCCGGGGGAAATTCACCCCTCCACTTT,CASSFPGGNSPLHF
TRBD1,TRBV6-1,TRBJ1-6,.,TGTGCCAGCAACGTCCGGACAGGGAACTCACCCCTCCACTTT,CASNVRTGNSPLHF
.,TRBV7-2,TRBJ2-4,.,TGTGCCAGCAGCTTAGTGAACGGTGAGAACATTCAGTACTTC,CASSLVNGENIQYF
TRBD2,TRBV27,TRBJ2-3,.,TGTGCCAGCAGTGCTCGACTAGCGGGGGGGCCATGGACAGATACGCAGTATTTT,CASSARLAGGPWTDTQYF
.,TRBV5-4,TRBJ2-5,.,TGTGCCAGCAGCTTGGTAGGGACTGTCCAAGAGACCCAGTACTTC,CASSLVGTVQETQYF
TRBD1,TRBV7-2,TRBJ2-1,.,TGTGCCAGCAGCTCCGGGACAGGGGTCTCTTCGAGCCCCTACAATGAGCAGTTCTTC,CASSSGTGVSSSPYNEQFF
TRBD1,TRBV5-1,TRBJ2-1,.,TGCGCCAGCAGCTTGGTCCGGGACAGATACAATGAGCAGTTCTTC,CASSLVRDRYNEQFF
.,TRBV9,TRBJ2-3,.,TGTGCCAGTAGCGTAGTTGAGGGCGAGAGAGATACGCAGTATTTT,CASSVVEGERDTQYF
TRBD2,TRBV5-1,TRBJ2-1,.,TGCGCCAGCAGCTTGGGAACCCTAGCGGGGGGGAACAATGAGCAGTTCTTC,CASSLGTLAGGNNEQFF
TRBD2,TRBV5-1,TRBJ2-1,.,TGCGCCAGCAGCTTGGGCACTAGCGGGGGTGAGGAGCAGTTCTTC,CASSLGTSGGEEQFF
TRBD2,TRBV5-4,TRBJ2-5,few,TGTGCCAGCAGCTTGATGGTAGCGGGGGCCCAAGAGACCCAGTACTTC,CASSLMVAGAQETQYF
TRBD2,TRBV19,TRBJ2-2,.,TGTGCCAGTAGGATAGCGGGTGGAACCGGGGAGCTGTTTTTT,CASRIAGGTGELFF
TRBD1,TRBV10-3,TRBJ1-4,.,TGTGCCACTTCTCAGAAGGACAGGGTAAATAATGAAAAACTGTTTTTT,CATSQKDRVNNEKLFF
.,TRBV5-1,TRBJ1-1,.,TGCGCCAGCAGCCCCCTTGGGGAGGGGACTGAAGCTTTCTTT,CASSPLGEGTEAFF
.,TRBV7-2,TRBJ1-5,.,TGTGCCAGCAGCTTAGTCGGGGGGCCCCAGCATTTT,CASSLVGGPQHF
.,TRBV6-5,TRBJ1-5,few,TGTGCCAGCAGTCCAGGGGAGGGACAGCCCCAGCATTTT,CASSPGEGQPQHF
TRBD1,TRBV5-1,TRBJ1-4,.,TGCGCCAGCAGCGCGGGACAGGTCGACGAAAAACTGTTTTTT,CASSAGQVDEKLFF
.,TRBV19,TRBJ1-1,.,TGTGCCAGTAGTATTGGGGGGGGGATGAACACTGAAGCTTTCTTT,CASSIGGGMNTEAFF
.,TRBV19,TRBJ1-5,.,TGTGCCAGTAGTGCCCAGGGGTTCAATCAGCCCCAGCATTTT,CASSAQGFNQPQHF
.,TRBV19,TRBJ1-1,once,TGTGCCAGTAGTAAGTCGTGGAGTGGCACTGAAGCTTTCTTT,CASSKSWSGTEAFF
TRBD1,TRBV6-6,TRBJ2-1,.,TGTGCCAGCAGTCCGACAGGGGTCGGGCAGTTCTTC,CASSPTGVGQFF
TRBD1,TRBV2,TRBJ2-1,.,TGTGCCAGCACTCGTGGACAGGGCAGAAACGAGCAGTTCTTC,CASTRGQGRNEQFF
.,TRBV5-1,TRBJ2-2,.,TGCGCCAGCAGCATGACTAGTGACTGGACCGGGGAGCTGTTTTTT,CASSMTSDWTGELFF
TRBD1,TRBV5-1,TRBJ2-3,.,TGCGCCAGCAGCCGATCGGGACAGAGCACAGATACGCAGTATTTT,CASSRSGQSTDTQYF
TRBD2,TRBV9,TRBJ2-5,.,TGTGCCAGCAGCTACGGCGGGGGAGTCCAAGAGACCCAGTACTTC,CASSYGGGVQETQYF
.,TRBV4-1,TRBJ1-4,.,TGCGCCAGCAGCCAAGTCGGGGGGGCAGGGTATGAAAAACTGTTTTTT,CASSQVGGAGYEKLFF
TRBD2,TRBV12-5,TRBJ2-1,.,TGTGCTAGTGGTTTGGCAACAACTAGCGGGGGGGCCGGATCCTACAATGAGCAGTTCTTC,CASGLATTSGGAGSYNEQFF
TRBD2,TRBV7-9,TRBJ2-5,.,TGTGCCAGCAGCAGTACTAGCGGTGAGGAGACCCAGTACTTC,CASSSTSGEETQYF
.,TRBV19,TRBJ2-2,.,TGTGCCAGTAGAGGAGGGACCGGGGAGCTGTTTTTT,CASRGGTGELFF
.,TRBV6-5,TRBJ2-7,few,TGTGCCAGCAGGGGAGGTTACGAGCAGTACTTC,CASRGGYEQYF
.,TRBV6-6,TRBJ2-3,.,TGTGCCAGCAAAGTGGAGGGCACAGATACGCAGTATTTT,CASKVEGTDTQYF
.,TRBV2,TRBJ1-5,.,TGTGCCAGCAGTTCCGACGGCCTAGGCAATCAGCCCCAGCATTTT,CASSSDGLGNQPQHF
.,TRBV18,TRBJ2-3,.,TGTGCCAGCTCACCAGGACTCTCTGAACAAGGGGATACGCAGTATTTT,CASSPGLSEQGDTQYF